This entry concerns a single T cell receptor (beta chain). Its antigen is unknown. Using its own MiXCR run on the 5' RACE reads, TCRdb lists one record per CDR3 protein. The table records about 110,000 distinct CDR3 sequences, over 15% of them present only once. Deletions cut 1 base from V and 10 bases from J, with 14 bases between. The CDR3 extends over 15 amino acids. From germline, CDR1 is LGHNA and CDR2 YNFKEQ. This sample was taken from a study of T-cell memory formation after mild COVID-19. Study results and caveats: Still unconfirmed is whether the second-wave clones peaking on day 37 recognized SARS-CoV-2. Clones that contracted clustered mainly in CM and EM if CD4+ and in EMRA if CD8+.

Material: PBMCs or a T cell subset sorted from them (not recorded which). The chain employs TRBV4-2 and TRBJ1-6, with a possible D match to TRBD1 (6 bases). The receptor comes from a man younger than 35 who had mild COVID-19 (a few samples of this study predate the infection). Cell type and time point are not known. For the CDR3, the DNA is TGTGCCAGCAGCCAAGTTAATGTGGGGACATCACCCCTCCACTTT. Translated, it gives CASSQVNVGTSPLHF.